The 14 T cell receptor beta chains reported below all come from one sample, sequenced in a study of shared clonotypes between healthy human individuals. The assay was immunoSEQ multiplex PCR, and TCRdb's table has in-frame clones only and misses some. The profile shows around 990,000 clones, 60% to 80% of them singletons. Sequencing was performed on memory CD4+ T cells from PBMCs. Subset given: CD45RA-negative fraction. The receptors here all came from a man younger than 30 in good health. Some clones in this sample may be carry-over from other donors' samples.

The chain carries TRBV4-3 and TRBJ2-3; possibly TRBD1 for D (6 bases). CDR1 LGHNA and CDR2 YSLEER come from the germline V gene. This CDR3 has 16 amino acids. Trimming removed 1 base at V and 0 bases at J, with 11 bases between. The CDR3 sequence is CASSQAGQPSTDTQYF. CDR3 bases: TGCGCCAGCAGCCAAGCCGGACAGCCGAGCACAGATACGCAGTATTTT.

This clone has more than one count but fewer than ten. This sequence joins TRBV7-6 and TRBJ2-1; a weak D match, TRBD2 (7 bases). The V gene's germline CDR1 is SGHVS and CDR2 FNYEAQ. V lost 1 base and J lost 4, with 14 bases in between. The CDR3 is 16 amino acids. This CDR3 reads CASSLGGLAVYNEQFF. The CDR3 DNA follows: TGTGCCAGCAGCTTAGGGGGGCTAGCGGTTTACAATGAGCAGTTCTTC. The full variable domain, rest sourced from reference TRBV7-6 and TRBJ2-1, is GAGVSQSPRYKVTKRGQDVALRCDPISGHVSLYWYRQALGQGPEFLTYFNYEAQQDKSGLPNDRFSAERPEGSISTLTIQRTEQRDSAMYRCASSLGGLAVYNEQFFGPGTRLTVL.

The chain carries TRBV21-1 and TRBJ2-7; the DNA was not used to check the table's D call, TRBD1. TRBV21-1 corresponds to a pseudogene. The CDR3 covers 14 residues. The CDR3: CASGTRQVSYEQYF. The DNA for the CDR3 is TGTGCCAGCGGCACCCGACAGGTCTCCTACGAGCAGTACTTC.

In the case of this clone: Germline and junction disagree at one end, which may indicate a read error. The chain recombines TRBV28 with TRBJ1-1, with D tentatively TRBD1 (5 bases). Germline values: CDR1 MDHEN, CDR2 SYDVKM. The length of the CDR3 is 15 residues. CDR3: CASSPPQGWNTEALF. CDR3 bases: TGTGCCAGCAGCCCCCCCCAGGGCTGGAACACTGAAGCTCTCTTT.

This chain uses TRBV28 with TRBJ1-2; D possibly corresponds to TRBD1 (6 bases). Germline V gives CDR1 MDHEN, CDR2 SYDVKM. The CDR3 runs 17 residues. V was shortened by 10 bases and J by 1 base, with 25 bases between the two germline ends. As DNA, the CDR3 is TGTGCCACCCCGTCTGGGGGGCAGGGTGCACTTAACTATGGCTACACCTTC. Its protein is CATPSGGQGALNYGYTF.

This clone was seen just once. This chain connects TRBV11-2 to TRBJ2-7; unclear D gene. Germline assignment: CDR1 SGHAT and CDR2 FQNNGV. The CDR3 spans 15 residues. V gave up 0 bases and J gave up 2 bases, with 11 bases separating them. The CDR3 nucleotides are TGTGCCAGCAGCTTAGAGGGCAGGCTTCCCTACGAGCAGTACTTC. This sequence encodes CASSLEGRLPYEQYF. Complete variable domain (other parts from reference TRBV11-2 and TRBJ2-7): EAGVAQSPRYKIIEKRQSVAFWCNPISGHATLYWYQQILGQGPKLLIQFQNNGVVDDSQLPKDRFSAERLKGVDSTLKIQPAKLEDSAVYLCASSLEGRLPYEQYFGPGTRLTVT.

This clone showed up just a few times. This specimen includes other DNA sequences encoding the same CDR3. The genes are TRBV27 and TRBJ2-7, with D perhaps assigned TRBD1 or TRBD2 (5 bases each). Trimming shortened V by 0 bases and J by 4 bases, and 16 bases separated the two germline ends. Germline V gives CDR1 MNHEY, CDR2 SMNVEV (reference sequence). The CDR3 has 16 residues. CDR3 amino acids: CASSLSGDGVRYEQYF. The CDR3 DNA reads TGTGCCAGCAGTTTATCGGGGGATGGGGTTAGGTACGAGCAGTACTTC.

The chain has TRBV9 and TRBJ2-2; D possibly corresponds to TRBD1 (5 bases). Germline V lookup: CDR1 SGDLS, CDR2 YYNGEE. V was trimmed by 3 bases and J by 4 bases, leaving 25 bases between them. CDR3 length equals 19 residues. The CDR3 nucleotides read TGTGCCAGCAGCGAGGGGTTTAGCCCGGCCCTCTGGAGCACCGGGGAGCTGTTTTTT. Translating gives CASSEGFSPALWSTGELFF.

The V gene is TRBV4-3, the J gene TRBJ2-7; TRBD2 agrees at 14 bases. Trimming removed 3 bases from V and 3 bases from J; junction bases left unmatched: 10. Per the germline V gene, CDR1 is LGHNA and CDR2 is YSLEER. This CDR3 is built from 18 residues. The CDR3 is CASSHGPGTSGSIYEQYF. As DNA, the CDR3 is TGCGCCAGCAGCCACGGCCCGGGGACTAGCGGGAGTATCTACGAGCAGTACTTC.

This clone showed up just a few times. CDR3 in DNA: TGTGCCAGCAGCGTAGCGGGCAAGTACAATGAGCAGTTCTTC. This codes for CASSVAGKYNEQFF. The V call is TRBV9, the J call TRBJ2-1; D call uncertain. Germline V gives CDR1 SGDLS, CDR2 YYNGEE. This CDR3 is 14 amino acids long. V was pared by 0 bases and J by 4 bases, with 8 bases between.

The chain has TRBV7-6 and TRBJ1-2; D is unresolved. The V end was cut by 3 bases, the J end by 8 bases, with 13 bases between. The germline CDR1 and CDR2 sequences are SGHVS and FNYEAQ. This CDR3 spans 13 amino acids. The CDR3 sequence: CASSLRTDLGYTF. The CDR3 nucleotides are TGTGCCAGCAGCTTGAGGACGGACTTAGGCTACACCTTC.

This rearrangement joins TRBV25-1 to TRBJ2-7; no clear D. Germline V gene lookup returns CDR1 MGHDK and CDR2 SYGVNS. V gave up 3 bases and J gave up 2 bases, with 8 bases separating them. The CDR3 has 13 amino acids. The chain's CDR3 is CASSDPQTYEQYF. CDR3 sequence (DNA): TGTGCCAGCAGTGACCCCCAGACCTACGAGCAGTACTTC.

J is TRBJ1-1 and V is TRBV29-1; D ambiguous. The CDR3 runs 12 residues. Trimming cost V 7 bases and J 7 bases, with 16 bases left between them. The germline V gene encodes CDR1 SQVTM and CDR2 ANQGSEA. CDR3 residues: CSAQSHQDEAFF. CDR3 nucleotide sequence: TGCAGCGCCCAGAGCCACCAGGATGAAGCTTTCTTT. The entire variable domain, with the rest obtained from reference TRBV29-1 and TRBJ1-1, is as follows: SAVISQKPSRDICQRGTSLTIQCQVDSQVTMMFWYRQQPGQSLTLIATANQGSEATYESGFVIDKFPISRPNLTFSTLTVSNMSPEDSSIYLCSAQSHQDEAFFGQGTRLTVV.

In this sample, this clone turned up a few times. CDR3 in amino acids: CASSLGTPAGETQYF. CDR3 nucleotide sequence: TGTGCCAGCAGCTTGGGGACTCCGGCGGGCGAGACCCAGTACTTC. V is TRBV11-2 and J is TRBJ2-5; D perhaps matches TRBD2 (6 bases). The CDR3 extends over 15 amino acids. Trimming stripped 3 bases from V and 5 bases from J, with 16 bases between. CDR1 and CDR2 (germline): SGHAT, FQNNGV.